These 21 T cell receptor beta chains came from one sample sequenced in a study of blood T cell repertoires in COVID-19. Generated by immunoSEQ multiplex PCR, the TCRdb table keeps only in-frame clones and is missing some. The sample has 450,000 or so clones; 80% to 90% are singletons. The sample comprised peripheral blood. These receptors all come from a man between 18 and 35 years old with COVID-19, enrolled during active disease.

This chain joins TRBV5-8 and TRBJ2-2, with 10 bases identical to TRBD2. This CDR3 has 15 residues. V lost 4 bases, J lost 6 bases, and 6 bases stayed unmatched. CDR1 is SGHTS, CDR2 YDEGEE, per germline. The CDR3: CASSPSGGAAGELFF. Here the CDR3 DNA reads TGTGCCAGCAGCCCCAGCGGGGGGGCCGCCGGGGAGCTGTTTTTT.

This chain links TRBV2 with TRBJ2-3; TRBD1 agrees at 8 bases. This CDR3 has 15 residues. The V gene end was trimmed by 6 bases and the J gene end by 0 bases; junction bases not matched to a gene: 5. The germline gives CDR1 SNHLY, CDR2 FYNNEI. CDR3 loop: CASSAQGVSTDTQYF. Here the CDR3 DNA reads TGTGCCAGCAGCGCACAGGGGGTTAGCACAGATACGCAGTATTTT.

This chain uses TRBV7-8 with TRBJ2-7; possibly TRBD2 for D (5 bases). The germline V gene encodes CDR1 SGHVS and CDR2 FQNEAQ. V was cut by 1 base and J by 4 bases, with 17 bases left in between. The CDR3 has 16 residues. In DNA form, the CDR3 reads TGTGCCAGCAGCTTAGTATTAGTGGGAGCCGATTACGAGCAGTACTTC. Its protein is CASSLVLVGADYEQYF.

The V gene is TRBV7-2, the J gene TRBJ1-1, with 9 bases lining up with TRBD1. With 4 bases clipped from V and 6 bases from J, the junction kept 6 bases outside the gene matches. Germline V gene sequence: CDR1 SGHTA, CDR2 FQGNSA. This CDR3 is 14 amino acids long. The CDR3 bases are TGTGCCAGCAGCTGGACAGGGGATGCCGCTGAAGCTTTCTTT. Encoded protein: CASSWTGDAAEAFF.

The V call is TRBV4-2, the J call TRBJ2-5; a possible D gene is TRBD1 (5 bases). Trimming cost V 3 bases and J 2 bases, with 13 bases left between them. Germline V gene data show CDR1 as LGHNA and CDR2 as YNFKEQ. The CDR3 has 15 residues. CDR3 in amino acids: CASSQTPTGQETQYF. CDR3 coding DNA: TGTGCCAGCAGCCAGACCCCCACAGGACAAGAGACCCAGTACTTC.

The V and J genes are TRBV2 and TRBJ2-7; TRBD2 matches at 11 bases. Losses at the gene ends were 3 bases for V and 2 bases for J; bases not matched to a gene: 3. The germline V gene has CDR1 SNHLY and CDR2 FYNNEI. CDR3 length: 15 amino acids. The CDR3 DNA follows: TGTGCCAGCAGTGACCTAGCGGGAGGCCCCTACGAGCAGTACTTC. Translation: CASSDLAGGPYEQYF.

The chain carries TRBV5-6 and TRBJ2-7, with a tentative D call TRBD2 (6 bases). Trimming pared 5 bases from V and 3 bases from J, leaving 24 bases between. The CDR3 spans 17 residues. Germline lookup yields CDR1 SGHDT and CDR2 YYEEEE. This CDR3 reads CASRITVTGSGYYEQYF. Here the CDR3 DNA reads TGTGCCAGCAGAATTACAGTGACCGGGAGCGGGTACTACGAGCAGTACTTC.

V and J are TRBV11-1 and TRBJ1-2; TRBD1 is a possible D gene (6 bases). The V end lost 4 bases, the J end lost 5 bases, and 8 bases lay between the germline ends. Germline V gives CDR1 SGHAT, CDR2 FQDESV (reference sequence). The CDR3 is 12 residues long. The CDR3, as DNA: TGTGCCAGCAGCTCGACAGGTTATGGCTACACCTTC. Protein: CASSSTGYGYTF.

The rearrangement links TRBV27 to TRBJ2-7; TRBD1 aligns across 9 bases. The CDR3 spans 12 residues. V dropped 6 bases and J dropped 3; count of bases not matched to a gene: 0. CDR1 is MNHEY and CDR2 is SMNVEV in the germline V gene (reference sequence). CDR3 amino acids: CASRTGGYEQYF. The CDR3 DNA reads as TGTGCCAGCAGGACAGGGGGCTACGAGCAGTACTTC.

The chain carries TRBV4-1 and TRBJ2-7; TRBD1 agrees at 10 bases. Germline V gene sequence: CDR1 MGHRA, CDR2 YSYEKL. The CDR3 is 16 residues long. J was trimmed by 4 bases and V by 1 base; bases with no gene match: 7. The CDR3 nucleotides read TGCGCCAGCAGCCAAGGAAGGGGACAGGGGAAGTACGAGCAGTACTTC. Its protein product is CASSQGRGQGKYEQYF.

The rearrangement links TRBV5-5 to TRBJ2-5, with D possibly being TRBD2 (5 bases). The CDR3 is made up of 13 amino acids. CDR1 and CDR2 (germline): SGHKS, YYEKEE (reference sequence). V lost 0 bases, J lost 5 bases, and 8 bases lay in between. The CDR3 region has the DNA TGTGCCAGCAGCTTGGGGGAGTCGGAGACCCAGTACTTC. As protein: CASSLGESETQYF. Combining the CDR3 with reference TRBV5-5 and TRBJ2-5 gives the whole variable domain DAGVTQSPTHLIKTRGQQVTLRCSPISGHKSVSWYQQVLGQGPQFIFQYYEKEERGRGNFPDRFSARQFPNYSSELNVNALLLGDSALYLCASSLGESETQYFGPGTRLLVL.

V is TRBV9 and J is TRBJ2-7, with D maybe TRBD1 (5 bases). The CDR3 has 15 amino acids. V was pared by 0 bases and J by 2 bases, with 12 bases between. Germline CDR1 is SGDLS and CDR2 is YYNGEE. As DNA, the CDR3 is TGTGCCAGCAGCGTAGGTGGGGCATCTGCCTACGAGCAGTACTTC. It yields the protein CASSVGGASAYEQYF.

The chain is built from TRBV5-6 and TRBJ1-4, with a possible D match to TRBD1 (5 bases). Looked up from germline, CDR1 is SGHDT and CDR2 is YYEEEE. The length of the CDR3 is 16 residues. Trimming took off 1 base at V and 3 bases at J, with 13 bases between the two ends. This CDR3 reads CASSLRMSGPNEKLFF. CDR3 DNA sequence: TGTGCCAGCAGCTTGCGCATGTCAGGGCCTAATGAAAAACTGTTTTTT. Supplemented by reference TRBV5-6 and TRBJ1-4, the full variable domain reads DAGVTQSPTHLIKTRGQQVTLRCSPKSGHDTVSWYQQALGQGPQFIFQYYEEEERQRGNFPDRFSGHQFPNYSSELNVNALLLGDSALYLCASSLRMSGPNEKLFFGSGTQLSVL.

J is TRBJ2-1 and V is TRBV27, with 8 bases identical to TRBD1. V gave up 5 bases and J gave up 4 bases; unmatched junction bases: 7. Germline-derived CDR1 and CDR2 are MNHEY and SMNVEV (reference sequence). This CDR3 is 15 amino acids long. The CDR3 reads CASSPGDRFYNEQFF. The CDR3 DNA follows: TGTGCCAGCAGTCCAGGGGACAGGTTTTACAATGAGCAGTTCTTC.

The V gene is TRBV19, the J gene TRBJ2-3; 15 bases are a match to TRBD2. Trimming removed 5 bases from V and 5 bases from J; junction bases left unmatched: 2. The CDR3 covers 15 residues. The germline CDR1 and CDR2 sequences are LNHDA and SQIVND (reference sequence). CDR3 region: CASSRTSGRGDTQYF. The CDR3 region has the DNA TGTGCCAGTAGTCGGACTAGCGGGAGGGGAGATACGCAGTATTTT.

CDR3 coding DNA: TGTGCCAGTAGTATAGCATCCAGGGGGAACACTGAAGCTTTCTTT. Its translation: CASSIASRGNTEAFF. The chain has TRBV19 and TRBJ1-1; tentative D call: TRBD1 (6 bases). The CDR3 is 15 residues long. Germline V gene lookup returns CDR1 LNHDA and CDR2 SQIVND (reference sequence). Trimming cost V 1 base and J 1 base, with 10 bases left between them.

The chain combines TRBV13 with TRBJ2-2, with 9 bases lining up with TRBD1. The trim removed 6 bases at V and 5 bases at J, leaving 4 bases unmatched. Germline-derived CDR1 and CDR2 are PRHDT and FYEKMQ (reference sequence). This CDR3 is built from 14 residues. CDR3 nucleotides: TGTGCCAGCAGAACGGGACAGGGTACCGGGGAGCTGTTTTTT. This codes for CASRTGQGTGELFF. The full variable domain, completed using reference TRBV13 and TRBJ2-2, is AAGVIQSPRHLIKEKRETATLKCYPIPRHDTVYWYQQGPGQDPQFLISFYEKMQSDKGSIPDRFSAQQFSDYHSELNMSSLELGDSALYFCASRTGQGTGELFFGEGSRLTVL.

This clone was detected once. The rearrangement links TRBV6-5 to TRBJ2-7; 9 bases agree with TRBD1. In germline, CDR1 is MNHEY, CDR2 SVGAGI. This CDR3 region has 12 residues. V lost 11 bases to trimming and J lost 4 bases; unmatched junction nucleotides: 6. DNA for the CDR3: TGTGCCGGACGGGACAGGGATTACGAGCAGTACTTC. It is translated as CAGRDRDYEQYF.

Points on this clone: The sample contains more than one DNA sequence encoding this CDR3. The chain combines TRBV27 with TRBJ1-3; D perhaps matches TRBD1 (5 bases). The CDR3 extends over 14 amino acids. The germline V and J ends were trimmed by 3 bases and 2 bases, with 8 bases remaining between them. CDR1 is MNHEY and CDR2 is SMNVEV in the germline V gene (reference sequence). The CDR3 coding sequence is TGTGCCAGCAGTTTGCGGGGGACTGGAAACACCATATATTTT. Its protein is CASSLRGTGNTIYF.

This clone was seen a single time. The CDR3 DNA reads as TGTGCCAGCAGGTCGGACAGGCCATACACTGAAGCTTTCTTT. Its protein is CASRSDRPYTEAFF. The rearrangement links TRBV6-5 to TRBJ1-1; 7 bases are shared with TRBD1. The V gene end was trimmed by 6 bases and the J gene end by 3 bases; junction bases not matched to a gene: 7. CDR1 is MNHEY and CDR2 is SVGAGI in the germline V gene. The CDR3 length is 14 residues.

V and J are TRBV3-1 (or the pseudogene TRBV3-2) and TRBJ2-7; D is uncertain. Germline V gene data show CDR1 as LGHDT and CDR2 as YNNKEL (reference sequence). CDR3 length equals 15 residues. The V and J ends lost 4 bases and 3 bases respectively, with 16 bases between them. CDR3 nucleotides: TGTGCCAGCAGCCCCCCGGTTTCTATTGGCTACGAGCAGTACTTC. This gives the protein CASSPPVSIGYEQYF.